This T cell receptor beta chain originates from a study of T cells after yellow fever vaccination. With 5 bases clipped from V and 7 bases from J, the junction kept 11 bases outside the gene matches. The CDR3 is 16 residues long. This clonotype was detected ten times or more. Its specificity is not known. A universal primer site and UMIs were added as TCR cDNA was made by 5'RACE template switching. TCRdb recomputed calls from the 5' RACE reads with MiXCR, one row per CDR3 protein. The sample lists about 340,000 distinct CDR3 sequences, roughly 9.4% occurring once. General study findings and limits: Repertoires obtained by FACS sorting could include abundant clonotypes that entered as contaminants from the bulk population. Booster samples showed a return of most primary-vaccination clones (almost 97% CD4, about 88% CD8). Faster peaking, at day 5 versus 15, marked a secondary response that was weaker.

Sequenced material: PBMCs, taken on the day of the first yellow fever vaccination. The chain recombines TRBV12-3 or TRBV12-4 with TRBJ2-1; 10 bases line up with TRBD2. The sequence came from a young man who received the YFV17D yellow fever vaccine. The CDR3 DNA reads as TGTGCCAGCAGTCTACCGACTAGCGGGTACATTAATGAGCAGTTCTTC. Translation gives CASSLPTSGYINEQFF.